Reported below is one TCR beta chain. What it recognizes is unknown. The sample is drawn from a study of shared clonotypes between healthy human individuals. Study-wide results and caveats: The sharing of 4% to 5.5% of naive CD4 clonotypes was seen across a handful of donors.

Repertoires were generated with immunoSEQ multiplex PCR, while TCRdb's copy carries only in-frame clones and drops some. The table lists about 2,500,000 clones, roughly 92% of them singletons. Healthy adults negative for HIV, lacking recent acute infections or vaccinations, served as donors. This CDR3 has 13 residues. The trim removed 5 bases at V and 4 bases at J, leaving 2 bases unmatched. Germline V gene sequence: CDR1 SGHRS, CDR2 YFSETQ. V is TRBV5-1 and J is TRBJ2-5, with 10 bases that match TRBD2. This receptor was obtained from a man aged 18 to 30 in good health. Sequencing input: naive CD4+ T cells sorted from blood. Specified subset: CD45RA+ positively selected. For the CDR3, the DNA is TGCGCCAGCAGACTAGCGGGGTTAGAGACCCAGTACTTC. Residues: CASRLAGLETQYF.